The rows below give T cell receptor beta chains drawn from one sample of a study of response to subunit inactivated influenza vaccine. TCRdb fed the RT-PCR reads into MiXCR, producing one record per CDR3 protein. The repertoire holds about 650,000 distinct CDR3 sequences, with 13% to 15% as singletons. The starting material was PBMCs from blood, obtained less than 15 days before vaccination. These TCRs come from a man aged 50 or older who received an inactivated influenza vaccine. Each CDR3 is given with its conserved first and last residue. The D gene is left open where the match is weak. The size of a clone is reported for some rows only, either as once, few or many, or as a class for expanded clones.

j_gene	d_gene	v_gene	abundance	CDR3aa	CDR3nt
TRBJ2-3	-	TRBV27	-	CASSTPRQGPTDTQYF	TGTGCCAGCAGTACCCCCCGGCAGGGCCCCACAGATACGCAGTATTTT
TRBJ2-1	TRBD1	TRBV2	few	CASSIDRDYEQFF	TGTGCCAGCAGTATTGACAGGGATTATGAGCAGTTCTTC
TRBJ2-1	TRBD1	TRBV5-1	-	CASSPRRMTGGDGNEQFF	TGCGCCAGCAGCCCACGACGGATGACAGGGGGAGATGGCAATGAGCAGTTCTTC
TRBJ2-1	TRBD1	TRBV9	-	CASSVGAGQGANNEQFF	TGTGCCAGCAGCGTAGGGGCCGGACAGGGGGCGAACAATGAGCAGTTCTTC
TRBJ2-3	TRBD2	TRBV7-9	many	CASSSSAGAFTDTQYF	TGTGCCAGCAGCTCCTCAGCGGGGGCCTTCACAGATACGCAGTATTTT
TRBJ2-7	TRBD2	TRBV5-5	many	CASSRGGSVKSYEQYF	TGTGCCAGCAGCCGGGGGGGTAGCGTAAAATCCTACGAGCAGTACTTC
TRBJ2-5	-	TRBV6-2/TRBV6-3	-	CASSSSTETQYF	TGTGCCAGCAGTTCATCTACTGAGACCCAGTACTTC
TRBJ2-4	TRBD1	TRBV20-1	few	CSAPGQSDKNIQYF	TGCAGTGCCCCGGGACAGTCCGACAAAAACATTCAGTACTTC
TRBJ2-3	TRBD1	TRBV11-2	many	CASSLGGQGGTDTQYF	TGCGCCAGCAGCTTGGGGGGACAGGGCGGCACAGATACGCAGTATTTT
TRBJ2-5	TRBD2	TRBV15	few	CATSREGLNQETQYF	TGTGCCACCAGCAGAGAGGGACTAAATCAAGAGACCCAGTACTTC
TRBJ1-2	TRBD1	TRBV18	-	CASSPREIRTGGGYTF	TGTGCCAGCTCACCTCGCGAGATCCGGACAGGGGGTGGCTACACCTTC
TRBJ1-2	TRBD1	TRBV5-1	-	CASSQGDRLYGYTF	TGCGCCAGCAGCCAGGGGGACCGACTCTATGGCTACACCTTC
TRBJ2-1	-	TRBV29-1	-	CSVAAVDNEQFF	TGCAGCGTTGCGGCAGTTGACAATGAGCAGTTCTTC
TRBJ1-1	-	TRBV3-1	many	CASSQDGDTEAFF	TGTGCCAGCAGCCAAGATGGGGACACTGAAGCTTTCTTT
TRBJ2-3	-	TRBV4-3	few	CASSQTHQTPTQYF	TGCGCCAGCAGCCAGACACACCAGACACCTACGCAGTATTTT
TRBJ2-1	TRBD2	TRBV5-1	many	CASYPGLAGTYNEQFF	TGCGCCAGCTACCCTGGACTAGCGGGTACCTACAATGAGCAGTTCTTC
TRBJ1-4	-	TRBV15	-	CATSEGTGNEKLFF	TGTGCCACCAGCGAAGGGACTGGTAATGAAAAACTGTTTTTT
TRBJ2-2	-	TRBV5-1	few	CASSLAATSNTGELFF	TGCGCCAGCAGCTTGGCCGCGACTTCAAACACCGGGGAGCTGTTTTTT
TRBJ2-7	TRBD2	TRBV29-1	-	CSVRDAGGEQYF	TGCAGCGTCCGGGACGCGGGAGGGGAGCAGTACTTC
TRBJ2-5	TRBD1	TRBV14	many	CASSPSDRVILGETQYF	TGTGCCAGCAGCCCTTCGGACAGGGTGATTTTAGGAGAGACCCAGTACTTC
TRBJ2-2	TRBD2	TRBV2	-	CAIQRGRVGELFF	TGTGCCATTCAGCGGGGGCGGGTCGGGGAGCTGTTTTTT
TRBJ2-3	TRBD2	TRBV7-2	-	CASSLVAGVRIDTQYF	TGTGCCAGCAGCTTAGTCGCGGGAGTGCGTATAGATACGCAGTATTTT
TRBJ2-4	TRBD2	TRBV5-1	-	CASSLAAGGWAKNIQYF	TGCGCCAGCAGCTTGGCTGCGGGGGGTTGGGCCAAAAACATTCAGTACTTC
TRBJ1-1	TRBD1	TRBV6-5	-	CASGTVNTEAFF	TGTGCATCCGGGACAGTGAACACTGAAGCTTTCTTT
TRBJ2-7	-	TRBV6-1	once	CASSPTAVSYEQYF	TGTGCCAGCAGTCCGACCGCAGTCTCCTACGAGCAGTACTTC
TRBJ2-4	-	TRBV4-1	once	CASSLGGRQVKAKNIQYF	TGCGCCAGCAGCCTGGGGGGCCGCCAGGTGAAGGCCAAAAACATTCAGTACTTC
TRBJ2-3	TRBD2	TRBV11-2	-	CASSLDILLAGIDTQYF	TGTGCCAGCAGCTTAGATATTTTGCTAGCGGGTATTGATACGCAGTATTTT
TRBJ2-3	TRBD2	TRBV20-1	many	CSADGTSGSVTDTQYF	TGCAGTGCTGATGGGACTAGCGGGAGCGTTACAGATACGCAGTATTTT
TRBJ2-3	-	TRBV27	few	CASSPLSLSGYTDTQYF	TGTGCCAGCAGTCCGTTGAGCCTTTCGGGTTATACAGATACGCAGTATTTT
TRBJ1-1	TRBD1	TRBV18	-	CASSPPEKGAGTEAFF	TGTGCCAGCTCACCACCGGAGAAGGGGGCGGGAACTGAAGCTTTCTTT
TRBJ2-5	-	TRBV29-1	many	CSATGTLGETQYF	TGCAGCGCAACCGGGACCCTGGGAGAGACCCAGTACTTC
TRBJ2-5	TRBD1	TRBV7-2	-	CASSLDRGTETQYF	TGTGCCAGCAGCTTAGACAGGGGGACAGAGACCCAGTACTTC
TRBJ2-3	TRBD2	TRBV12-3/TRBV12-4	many	CASSLEAGVGDTQYF	TGTGCCAGCAGCCTCGAAGCGGGGGTAGGGGATACGCAGTATTTT
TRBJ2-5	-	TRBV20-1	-	CSAPAGAGQETQYF	TGCAGTGCCCCCGCGGGGGCAGGGCAAGAGACCCAGTACTTC
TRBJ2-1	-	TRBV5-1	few	CASSKGQRASYNEQFF	TGCGCCAGCAGCAAAGGACAGAGAGCCTCCTACAATGAGCAGTTCTTC
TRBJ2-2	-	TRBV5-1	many	CASSSSVSTGELFF	-
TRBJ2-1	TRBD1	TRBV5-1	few	CASSPGQGSSYNEQFF	TGCGCCAGCAGCCCCGGACAGGGGAGCTCCTACAATGAGCAGTTCTTC
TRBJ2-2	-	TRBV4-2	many	CASSQRGDLSGELFF	TGTGCCAGCAGCCAGAGGGGGGACTTGTCCGGGGAGCTGTTTTTT
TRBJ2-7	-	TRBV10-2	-	CASTPEVVGEQYF	TGCGCCAGCACCCCCGAAGTGGTTGGGGAGCAGTACTTC
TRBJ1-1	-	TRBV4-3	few	CASSQSRDTEAFF	TGCGCCAGCAGCCAATCCAGGGACACTGAAGCTTTCTTT
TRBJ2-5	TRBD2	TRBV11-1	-	CASSLWWLAGVRGQETQYF	TGTGCCAGCAGCTTATGGTGGCTAGCGGGAGTACGGGGCCAAGAGACCCAGTACTTC
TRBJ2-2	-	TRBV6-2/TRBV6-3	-	CASRLGNIANTGELFF	TGTGCCAGCAGACTGGGGAACATCGCGAACACCGGGGAGCTGTTTTTT
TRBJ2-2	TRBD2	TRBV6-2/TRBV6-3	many	CASSSRGDTGELFF	TGTGCCAGCAGTTCGCGGGGGGACACCGGGGAGCTGTTTTTT
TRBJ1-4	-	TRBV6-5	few	CASSYRGSGEKLFF	TGTGCCAGCAGTTACAGGGGCAGCGGTGAAAAACTGTTTTTT
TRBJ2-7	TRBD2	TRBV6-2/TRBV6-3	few	CASSYETSGSYEQYF	TGTGCCAGCAGTTACGAGACTAGCGGAAGCTACGAGCAGTACTTC
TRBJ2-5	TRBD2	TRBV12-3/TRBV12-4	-	CASSWLTSGVETQYF	TGTGCCAGCAGTTGGCTGACTAGCGGGGTGGAGACCCAGTACTTC
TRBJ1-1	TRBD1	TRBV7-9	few	CASSFLAGGTEAFF	TGTGCCAGCAGCTTTCTGGCAGGGGGCACTGAAGCTTTCTTT
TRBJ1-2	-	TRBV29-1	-	CSVDPGPGYGYTF	TGCAGCGTTGACCCGGGTCCCGGCTATGGCTACACCTTC
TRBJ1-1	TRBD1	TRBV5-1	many	CASSEGQGRNTEAFF	TGCGCCAGCAGCGAAGGACAGGGCAGAAACACTGAAGCTTTCTTT
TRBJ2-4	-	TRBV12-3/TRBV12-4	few	CASSQTAQGIQYF	TGTGCCAGCAGCCAGACAGCCCAGGGCATTCAGTACTTC
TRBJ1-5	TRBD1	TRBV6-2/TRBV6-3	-	CASSRNRGGNQPQHF	TGTGCCAGCAGTCGGAACAGGGGCGGCAATCAGCCCCAGCATTTT
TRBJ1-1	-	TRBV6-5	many	CASRSGTEAFF	TGTGCCAGCAGATCCGGGACGGAGGCTTTCTTT
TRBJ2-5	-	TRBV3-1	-	CASSQDPQQETQYF	TGTGCCAGCAGCCAAGATCCGCAGCAAGAGACCCAGTACTTC
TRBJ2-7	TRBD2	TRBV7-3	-	CAISLAGGSEQYF	TGTGCCATCAGCTTGGCGGGAGGGTCCGAGCAGTACTTC
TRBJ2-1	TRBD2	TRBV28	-	CASSLIGIAGGKEFF	TGTGCCAGCAGTTTAATTGGGATAGCGGGAGGAAAGGAGTTCTTC
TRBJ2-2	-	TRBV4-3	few	CASSQDWERRGELFF	TGCGCCAGCAGCCAAGATTGGGAGAGGCGCGGGGAGCTGTTTTTT
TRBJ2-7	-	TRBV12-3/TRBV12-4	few	CASSPGGSRRYEQYF	TGTGCCAGCAGTCCTGGGGGGAGCCGACGTTACGAGCAGTACTTC
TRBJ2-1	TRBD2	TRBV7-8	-	CASSLSLAGGRGEQFF	TGTGCCAGCAGCTTATCCCTAGCGGGAGGGAGGGGTGAGCAGTTCTTC